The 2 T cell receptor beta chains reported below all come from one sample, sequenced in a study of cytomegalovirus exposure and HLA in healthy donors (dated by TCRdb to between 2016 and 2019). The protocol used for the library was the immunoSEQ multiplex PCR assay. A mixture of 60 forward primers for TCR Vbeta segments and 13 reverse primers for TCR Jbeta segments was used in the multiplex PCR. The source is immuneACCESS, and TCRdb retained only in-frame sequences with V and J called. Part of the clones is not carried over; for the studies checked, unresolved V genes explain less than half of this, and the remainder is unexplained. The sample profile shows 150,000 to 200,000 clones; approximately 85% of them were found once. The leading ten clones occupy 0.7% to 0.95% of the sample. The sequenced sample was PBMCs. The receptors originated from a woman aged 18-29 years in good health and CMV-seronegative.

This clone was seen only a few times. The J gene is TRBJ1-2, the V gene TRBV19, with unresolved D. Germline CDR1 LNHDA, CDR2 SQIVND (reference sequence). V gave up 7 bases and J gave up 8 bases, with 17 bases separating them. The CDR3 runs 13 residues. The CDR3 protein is CASKEWRGNGYTF. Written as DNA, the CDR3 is TGTGCCAGTAAGGAGTGGAGAGGGAACGGCTACACCTTC. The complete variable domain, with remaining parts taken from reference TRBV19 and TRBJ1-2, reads DGGITQSPKYLFRKEGQNVTLSCEQNLNHDAMYWYRQDPGQGLRLIYYSQIVNDFQKGDIAEGYSVSREKKESFPLTVTSAQKNPTAFYLCASKEWRGNGYTFGSGTRLTVV.

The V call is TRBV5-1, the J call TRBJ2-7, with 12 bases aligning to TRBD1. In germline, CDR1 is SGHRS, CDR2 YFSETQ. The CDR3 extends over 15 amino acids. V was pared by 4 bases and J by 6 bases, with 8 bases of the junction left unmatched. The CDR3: CASSGPGQGAGEQYF. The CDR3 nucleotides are TGCGCCAGCAGCGGACCGGGACAGGGGGCTGGCGAGCAGTACTTC.